The 10 T cell receptor beta chains in this list originate from one sample, sequenced in a study of identical twins. TCRdb re-analysed the 5' RACE reads in MiXCR, keeping a single row per CDR3 protein. The sample contains fewer than 250,000 distinct CDR3 sequences, about a tenth of which appear only once. Sequencing input: memory (CD45RO+) T cells sorted from blood. These receptors all stem from a young woman in good health.

This clonotype was observed a few times. V usage is TRBV27 and J usage is TRBJ1-2, with 7 bases aligning to TRBD1. Germline V gene sequence: CDR1 MNHEY, CDR2 SMNVEV (reference sequence). Trimming cost V 4 bases and J 8 bases; bases outside gene matches: 10. This CDR3 comprises 14 residues. CDR3 in DNA: TGTGCCAGCAGTTCTTTCGCAGGGGGTTTGGGCTACACCTTC. Protein: CASSSFAGGLGYTF.

This clonotype showed up just a few times. The chain links TRBV5-6 to TRBJ1-1; weak D call: TRBD1 (6 bases). There are 13 residues in the CDR3. V lost 7 bases and J lost 5, with 15 bases in between. Germline lookup yields CDR1 SGHDT and CDR2 YYEEEE. This chain's CDR3 is CASLRMGATEAFF. CDR3 sequence (DNA): TGTGCCAGCCTAAGGATGGGGGCGACTGAAGCTTTCTTT.

This clonotype was counted many times. The V call is TRBV7-9, the J call TRBJ2-5; 9 nucleotides align to TRBD1. The CDR3 has 14 residues. J was trimmed by 2 bases and V by 5 bases; bases with no gene match: 3. Germline V gene data show CDR1 as SEHNR and CDR2 as FQNEAQ (reference sequence). CDR3 coding DNA: TGTGCCAGCAGCCCTGGGACAGGGCAAGAGACCCAGTACTTC. Translation: CASSPGTGQETQYF.

The table lists this clonotype with a few counts. The chain joins TRBV20-1 to TRBJ2-5; D might be TRBD1 (6 bases). The V gene lost 5 bases and the J gene lost 3 bases, with 10 bases spanning the gap. From germline, CDR1 is DFQATT and CDR2 SNEGSKA (reference sequence). The CDR3 has 12 residues. As DNA, the CDR3 is TGCAGTGCTTACAGGACAGAAGAGACCCAGTACTTC. This translates into CSAYRTEETQYF.

This chain connects TRBV25-1 to TRBJ1-6, with 7 bases matching TRBD1. This CDR3 has 14 residues. The V gene's germline CDR1 is MGHDK and CDR2 SYGVNS. V lost 4 bases and J lost 7; bases outside the gene matches: 4. CDR3 in amino acids: CASSGQGFNSPLHF. Here the CDR3 DNA reads TGTGCCAGCAGTGGACAGGGTTTCAATTCACCCCTCCACTTT.

In its sample, this clonotype was seen many times. This rearrangement joins TRBV10-3 to TRBJ2-1; possibly TRBD1 for D (6 bases). Germline lookup yields CDR1 ENHRY and CDR2 SYGVKD. V lost 6 bases to trimming and J lost 4 bases, with 13 bases between them. The CDR3 is made up of 14 amino acids. CDR3 sequence (DNA): TGTGCCATCAGCGTACCCGGGACATACAATGAGCAGTTCTTC. This codes for CAISVPGTYNEQFF.

This sequence joins TRBV29-1 and TRBJ2-7; 11 nucleotides align to TRBD1. The CDR3 loop spans 15 amino acids. Per germline, CDR1 SQVTM and CDR2 ANQGSEA. Trimming removed 8 bases from V and 3 bases from J; junction bases left unmatched: 12. CDR3 coding DNA: TGCAGCACCTCCACGGGGGACAGGGGGATCTACGAGCAGTACTTC. Amino acids: CSTSTGDRGIYEQYF.

Many counts were recorded for this clonotype. The J gene is TRBJ2-1, the V gene TRBV7-8; D not resolved. With 5 bases removed from V and 14 bases from J, the gap between germline ends came to 22 bases. This CDR3 is built from 14 residues. The V gene's germline CDR1 is SGHVS and CDR2 FQNEAQ. CDR3 DNA: TGTGCCAGCAGCCTCTTGCGTGTGTACTCCATGGAGTTCTTC. Translating it yields CASSLLRVYSMEFF.

The chain uses TRBV7-2 and TRBJ1-2; the D gene is possibly TRBD1 (5 bases). This CDR3 spans 13 amino acids. In germline, CDR1 is SGHTA, CDR2 FQGNSA. Trimming pared 5 bases from V and 4 bases from J, leaving 11 bases between. CDR3 nucleotides: TGTGCCAGCAGCGGGGGACCGCTCTATGGCTACACCTTC. Translating it yields CASSGGPLYGYTF. Looking up the rest from reference TRBV7-2 and TRBJ1-2 gives the full variable domain: GAGVSQSPSNKVTEKGKDVELRCDPISGHTALYWYRQSLGQGLEFLIYFQGNSAPDKSGLPSDRFSAERTGGSVSTLTIQRTQQEDSAVYLCASSGGPLYGYTFGSGTRLTVV.

This clonotype was seen only a few times. The J gene is TRBJ2-1, the V gene TRBV20-1; D perhaps matches TRBD2 (5 bases). The V gene lost 5 bases and the J gene lost 4 bases, with 9 bases spanning the gap. Germline lookup yields CDR1 DFQATT and CDR2 SNEGSKA (reference sequence). The CDR3 covers 12 residues. The CDR3 spells CSAPAVYNEQFF. CDR3 in DNA: TGCAGTGCTCCAGCGGTTTACAATGAGCAGTTCTTC.